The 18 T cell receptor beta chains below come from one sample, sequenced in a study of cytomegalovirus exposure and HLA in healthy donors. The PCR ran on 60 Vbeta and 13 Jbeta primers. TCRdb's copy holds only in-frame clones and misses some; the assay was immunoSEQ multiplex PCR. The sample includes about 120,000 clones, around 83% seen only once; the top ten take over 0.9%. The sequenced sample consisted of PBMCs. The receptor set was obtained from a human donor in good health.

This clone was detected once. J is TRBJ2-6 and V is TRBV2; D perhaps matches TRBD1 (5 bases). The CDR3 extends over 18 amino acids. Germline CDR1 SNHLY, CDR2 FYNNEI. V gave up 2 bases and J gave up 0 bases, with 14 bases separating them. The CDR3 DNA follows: TGTGCCAGCAGTGAAAAGCAGGGCTCTTTCTCTGGGGCCAACGTCCTGACTTTC. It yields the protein CASSEKQGSFSGANVLTF.

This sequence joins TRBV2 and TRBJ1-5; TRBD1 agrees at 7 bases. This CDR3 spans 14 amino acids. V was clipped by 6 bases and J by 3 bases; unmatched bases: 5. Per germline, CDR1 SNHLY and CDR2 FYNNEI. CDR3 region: CASSSDRDNQPQHF. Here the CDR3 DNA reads TGTGCCAGCAGCTCCGACAGGGACAATCAGCCCCAGCATTTT.

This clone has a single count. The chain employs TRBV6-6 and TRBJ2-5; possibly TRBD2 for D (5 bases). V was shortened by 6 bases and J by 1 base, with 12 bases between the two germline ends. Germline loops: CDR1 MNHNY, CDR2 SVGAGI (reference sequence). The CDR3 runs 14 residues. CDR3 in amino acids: CASSPPRGQETQYF. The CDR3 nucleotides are TGTGCCAGCAGCCCCCCCCGGGGCCAAGAGACCCAGTACTTC.

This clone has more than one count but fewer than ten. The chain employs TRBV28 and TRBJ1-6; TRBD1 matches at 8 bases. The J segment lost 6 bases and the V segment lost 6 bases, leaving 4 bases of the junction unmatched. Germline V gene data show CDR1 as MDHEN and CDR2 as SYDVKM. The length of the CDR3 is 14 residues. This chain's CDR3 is CASRDRVVNSPLHF. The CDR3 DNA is TGTGCCAGCAGGGACAGGGTGGTTAATTCACCCCTCCACTTT.

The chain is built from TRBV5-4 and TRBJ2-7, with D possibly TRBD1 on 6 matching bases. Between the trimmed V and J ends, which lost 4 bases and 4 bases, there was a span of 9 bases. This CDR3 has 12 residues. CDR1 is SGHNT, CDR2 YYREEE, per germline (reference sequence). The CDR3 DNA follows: TGTGCCAGCAGCAAAGGGGGTTACGAGCAGTACTTC. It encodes CASSKGGYEQYF.

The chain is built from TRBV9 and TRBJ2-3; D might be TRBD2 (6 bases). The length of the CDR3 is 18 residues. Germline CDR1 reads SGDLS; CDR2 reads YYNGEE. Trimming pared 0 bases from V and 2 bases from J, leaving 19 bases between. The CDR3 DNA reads TGTGCCAGCAGCGTAGCTACTAGCACAGCAAAGTTCACAGATACGCAGTATTTT. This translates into CASSVATSTAKFTDTQYF.

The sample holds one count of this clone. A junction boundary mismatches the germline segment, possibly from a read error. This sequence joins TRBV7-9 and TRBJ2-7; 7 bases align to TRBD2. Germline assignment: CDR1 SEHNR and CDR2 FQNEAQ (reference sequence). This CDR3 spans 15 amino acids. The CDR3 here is CSSSFALRLAVEQYF. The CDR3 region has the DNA TGTTCCAGCAGCTTCGCCTTGCGACTAGCTGTCGAGCAGTACTTC.

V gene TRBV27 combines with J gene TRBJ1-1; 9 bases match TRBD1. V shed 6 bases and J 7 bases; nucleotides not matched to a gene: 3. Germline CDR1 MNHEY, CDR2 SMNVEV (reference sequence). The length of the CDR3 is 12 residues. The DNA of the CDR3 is TGTGCCAGCAGGACAGGGGGACGTGAAGCTTTCTTT. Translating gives CASRTGGREAFF.

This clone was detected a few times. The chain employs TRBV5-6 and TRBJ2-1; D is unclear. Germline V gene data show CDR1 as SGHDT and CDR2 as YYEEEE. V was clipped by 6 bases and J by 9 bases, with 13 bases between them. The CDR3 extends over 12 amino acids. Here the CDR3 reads CASIRAPTEQFF. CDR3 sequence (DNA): TGTGCCAGCATTAGAGCGCCCACTGAGCAGTTCTTC.

CDR3 protein: CSASTGNTIYF. Here the CDR3 DNA reads TGCAGCGCGTCGACAGGAAACACCATATATTTT. V is TRBV29-1 and J is TRBJ1-3; D uncertain. Germline CDR1 is SQVTM and CDR2 is ANQGSEA. There are 11 residues in the CDR3. The V end was cut by 7 bases, the J end by 4 bases, with 8 bases between. Combining the CDR3 with reference TRBV29-1 and TRBJ1-3 gives the whole variable domain SAVISQKPSRDICQRGTSLTIQCQVDSQVTMMFWYRQQPGQSLTLIATANQGSEATYESGFVIDKFPISRPNLTFSTLTVSNMSPEDSSIYLCSASTGNTIYFGEGSWLTVV.

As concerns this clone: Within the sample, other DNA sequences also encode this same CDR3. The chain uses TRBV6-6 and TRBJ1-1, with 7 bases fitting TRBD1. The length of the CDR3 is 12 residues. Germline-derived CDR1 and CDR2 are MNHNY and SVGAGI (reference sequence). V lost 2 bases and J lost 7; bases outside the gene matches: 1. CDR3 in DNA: TGTGCCAGCAGTTACCGGGACAGTGAAGCTTTCTTT. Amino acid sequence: CASSYRDSEAFF.

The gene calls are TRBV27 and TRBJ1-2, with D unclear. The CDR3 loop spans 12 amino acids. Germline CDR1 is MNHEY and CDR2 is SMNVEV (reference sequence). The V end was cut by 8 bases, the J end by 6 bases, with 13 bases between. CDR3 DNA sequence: TGTGCCAGCCGAGGGCAGACGCATGGCTACACCTTC. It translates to CASRGQTHGYTF.

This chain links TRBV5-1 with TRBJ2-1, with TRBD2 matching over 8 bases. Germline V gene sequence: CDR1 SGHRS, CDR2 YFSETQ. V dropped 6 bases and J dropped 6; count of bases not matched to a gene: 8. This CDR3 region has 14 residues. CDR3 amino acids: CASTETSVTNEQFF. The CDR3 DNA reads TGCGCCAGCACGGAGACTAGCGTTACCAATGAGCAGTTCTTC. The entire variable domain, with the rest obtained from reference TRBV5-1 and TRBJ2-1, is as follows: KAGVTQTPRYLIKTRGQQVTLSCSPISGHRSVSWYQQTPGQGLQFLFEYFSETQRNKGNFPGRFSGRQFSNSRSEMNVSTLELGDSALYLCASTETSVTNEQFFGPGTRLTVL.

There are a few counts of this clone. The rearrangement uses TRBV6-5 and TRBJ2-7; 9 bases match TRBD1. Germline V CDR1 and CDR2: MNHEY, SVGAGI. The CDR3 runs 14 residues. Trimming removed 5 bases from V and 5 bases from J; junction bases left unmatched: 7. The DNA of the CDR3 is TGTGCCAGCAGTGTTGGTGGGACAGGGAACGAGCAGTACTTC. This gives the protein CASSVGGTGNEQYF.

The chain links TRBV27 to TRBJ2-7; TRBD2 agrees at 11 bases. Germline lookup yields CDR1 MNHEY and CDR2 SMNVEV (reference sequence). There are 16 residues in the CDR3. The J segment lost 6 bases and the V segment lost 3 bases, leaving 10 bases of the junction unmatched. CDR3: CASSFLTSGGQLEQYF. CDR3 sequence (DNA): TGTGCCAGCAGTTTTCTCACTAGCGGGGGTCAGCTCGAGCAGTACTTC.

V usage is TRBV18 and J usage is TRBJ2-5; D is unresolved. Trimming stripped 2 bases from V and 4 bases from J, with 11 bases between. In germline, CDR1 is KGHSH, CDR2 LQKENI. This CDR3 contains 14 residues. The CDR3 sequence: CASSPTTLVETQYF. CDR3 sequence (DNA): TGTGCCAGCTCACCAACTACTTTAGTAGAGACCCAGTACTTC. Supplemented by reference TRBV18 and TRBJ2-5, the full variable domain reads NAGVMQNPRHLVRRRGQEARLRCSPMKGHSHVYWYRQLPEEGLKFMVYLQKENIIDESGMPKERFSAEFPKEGPSILRIQQVVRGDSAAYFCASSPTTLVETQYFGPGTRLLVL.

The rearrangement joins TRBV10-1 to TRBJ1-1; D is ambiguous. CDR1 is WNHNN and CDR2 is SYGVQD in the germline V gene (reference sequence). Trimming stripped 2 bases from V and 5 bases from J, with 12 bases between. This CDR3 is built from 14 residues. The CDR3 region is CASSETVERTEAFF. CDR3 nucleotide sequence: TGCGCCAGCAGTGAGACGGTAGAGAGAACTGAAGCTTTCTTT.

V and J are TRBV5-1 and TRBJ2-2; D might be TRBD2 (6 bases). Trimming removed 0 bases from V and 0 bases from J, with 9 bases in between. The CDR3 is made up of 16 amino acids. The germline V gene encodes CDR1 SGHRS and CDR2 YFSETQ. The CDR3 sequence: CASSLDGGANTGELFF. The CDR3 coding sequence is TGCGCCAGCAGCTTGGATGGCGGGGCGAACACCGGGGAGCTGTTTTTT.